This T cell receptor beta chain was retrieved from a study of T-cell memory formation after mild COVID-19 (dated by TCRdb to the early 2020s). Notes on the research overall: TCR sequence clusters from the two donors were found to be largely donor specific. The cohort comprised two young, previously healthy adult volunteers, one female and one male. Longitudinal TCRalpha and TCRbeta repertoire sequencing tracked T-cell clones expanding and contracting after mild COVID-19 in a couple of donors. What the study reported, not specific to this receptor: Only two mild cases were covered by the study, and larger cohorts that include severe cases with pre-infection samples were considered necessary. Whether the second-wave clones peaking on day 37 were SARS-CoV-2 specific was not confirmed. Clones that contracted from day 15 to 85 showed balanced CD4/CD8 phenotypes, whereas a second wave of clones that expanded from day 15 to 37 leaned towards CD4+. Some responding clones were detected in pre-infection memory, suggesting pre-existing cross-reactive memory T cells joined the SARS-CoV-2 response. Contracting CD4+ clones were found mainly in CM and EM memory subsets, while CD8+ clones were enriched in EMRA.

This clonotype occurred a few times. The clone's antigen remains unknown. No qualities accompany the bases; no much larger clone lies one base away. The data were produced on an Illumina NovaSeq 6000. TCRalpha and TCRbeta cDNA libraries were constructed by 5'RACE with constant-segment primers, with sample barcodes and unique molecular identifiers being introduced. RNA was extracted from every sample with Trizol reagent. Library amplification was performed in two PCR steps, and a second sample barcode and Illumina TruSeq adapters were introduced in the second step. Sequencing of the libraries was done on an Illumina NovaSeq, producing 2 x 150 bp paired-end reads. In the original analysis: With migec v1.2.7, reads were demultiplexed and then collapsed into UMI-guided consensus sequences. Using mixcr v2.1.11, UMI consensuses were aligned to TRA and TRB V and J templates and then assembled into clonotypes. Clonotypes were classified as expanded or contracted when called significant by both edgeR and NoisET, with noise models trained on biological replicates. edgeR calls used a false discovery rate-adjusted p below 0.01 and a log2 fold-change threshold of 1. As an exploratory analysis of dynamics, max-normalized trajectories of the 1000 most abundant clonotypes were examined by PCA with hierarchical clustering. Separately sequenced CD4+ and CD8+ repertoires were used to assign the CD4 or CD8 phenotype of responding clones. TCRdb took the public reads, trimmed them with fastp at Q25, ran MiXCR for clone calling and kept in-frame beta chains. Every distinct CDR3 protein forms one entry, paired with its most common genes and DNA. Clone size and V and J calls follow TCRdb, not the original study. This sample is represented by about 68,000 distinct CDR3 sequences; around 17% of them were singletons. The ten largest make up roughly a third of the sample.

According to the germline V gene, CDR1 reads SGHTA and CDR2 reads FQGNSA. CDR3 length: 14 amino acids, cysteine to phenylalanine. CDR3 DNA is the only sequence kept; it has 42 bases, read in frame from the first base. V loses 5 bases of germline sequence and J loses 4 bases, and the interval between the two ends is 15 bases. Ficoll-Paque density gradient centrifugation was the method used to isolate PBMCs. The receptor's source is an adult woman who had mild COVID-19 (a few samples of this study predate the infection). The sample titles of this study are shuffled in the database, so cell type and time point are left out; the donor was told from shared clones. Sequenced sample: PBMCs or a T cell subset sorted from them (not recorded which). The sequence links TRBV7-2 to TRBJ2-7, with no confidently assigned D gene. The DNA sequence is as follows: TGTGCCAGCAGCACCCGACACACCCCTTACGAGCAGTACTTC. Its protein is CASSTRHTPYEQYF.